The 14 T cell receptor beta chains in this list originate from one sample, sequenced in a study of T cell responses to AZD1222 COVID-19 vaccine. Sequencing used immunoSEQ multiplex PCR; TCRdb keeps in-frame clones, though not all of them. The sample shows 140,000 to 150,000 clones, roughly 92% of them seen only once. Specimen: peripheral blood, collected on day 0 of AZD1222 vaccination. These receptors were taken from an adult in good health.

The CDR3 region has the DNA TGTGCCAGCAGTGAGTTCTACGAGCAGTACTTC. The encoded protein is CASSEFYEQYF. This sequence joins TRBV2 and TRBJ2-7; D ambiguous. This CDR3 comprises 11 residues. CDR1 SNHLY and CDR2 FYNNEI come from the germline V gene. Trimming removed 3 bases at V and 3 bases at J, with 3 bases between.

The chain couples TRBV27 to TRBJ1-4; 7 nucleotides align to TRBD1. The germline CDR1 and CDR2 sequences are MNHEY and SMNVEV (reference sequence). CDR3 length equals 17 residues. V lost 5 bases, J lost 5 bases, and 14 bases stayed unmatched. The CDR3 is CASSPLNRRGINEKLFF. CDR3 bases: TGTGCCAGCAGTCCGTTAAACCGCAGGGGGATAAATGAAAAACTGTTTTTT.

This sequence joins TRBV7-2 and TRBJ1-6, with D uncertain. Looked up from germline, CDR1 is SGHTA and CDR2 is FQGNSA. The V end was cut by 0 bases, the J end by 9 bases, with 9 bases between. This CDR3 region has 14 residues. The CDR3 is CASSLATAGSPLHF. CDR3 in DNA: TGTGCCAGCAGCTTAGCTACAGCTGGTTCACCCCTCCACTTT.

The chain has TRBV7-6 and TRBJ2-5; 9 bases line up with TRBD1. The CDR3 extends over 15 amino acids. Germline assignment: CDR1 SGHVS and CDR2 FNYEAQ. J gave up 4 bases and V 4 bases, and 7 bases lay outside the gene matches. The CDR3 coding sequence is TGTGCCAGCAGCTACAGGGGGCGCGATGGAGAGACCCAGTACTTC. Amino acid sequence: CASSYRGRDGETQYF.

The J gene is TRBJ2-7, the V gene TRBV28; TRBD1 aligns across 8 bases. The junction had 14 bases not matched to a gene; V was cut back by 5 bases and J by 8 bases. CDR1 and CDR2 (germline): MDHEN, SYDVKM. The CDR3 covers 15 residues. This CDR3 reads CASSPIGTGYDKQYF. The CDR3 nucleotides read TGTGCCAGCAGTCCCATCGGGACAGGCTACGACAAGCAGTACTTC.

The CDR3: CASSGLRTSGTYTDTQYF. The DNA for the CDR3 is TGTGCCAGCAGTGGGCTTCGAACTAGCGGGACATACACAGATACGCAGTATTTT. V gene TRBV6-1 combines with J gene TRBJ2-3; TRBD2 matches 10 bases. The J segment lost 2 bases and the V segment lost 4 bases, leaving 12 bases of the junction unmatched. From germline, CDR1 is MNHNS and CDR2 SASEGT. The CDR3 covers 18 residues.

The J gene is TRBJ2-2, the V gene TRBV27; maybe TRBD2 (6 bases). The CDR3 is made up of 12 amino acids. Germline V gene data show CDR1 as MNHEY and CDR2 as SMNVEV (reference sequence). V dropped 3 bases and J dropped 7 bases, with 6 bases sitting between them. The CDR3 DNA reads as TGTGCCAGCAGTTTCGGGGGCGGGGAGCTGTTTTTT. Encoded protein: CASSFGGGELFF.

V is TRBV4-1 and J is TRBJ1-4; the D gene is possibly TRBD1 (6 bases). CDR1 is MGHRA and CDR2 is YSYEKL in the germline V gene. The CDR3 sequence is 16 residues long. V was pared by 0 bases and J by 7 bases, with 15 bases between. CDR3 bases: TGCGCCAGCAGCCAAGATGGGCAGGGGAGAGGTGAAAAACTGTTTTTT. It translates to CASSQDGQGRGEKLFF.

The chain uses TRBV27 and TRBJ1-4, with 8 nucleotides matching TRBD1. V lost 3 bases to trimming and J lost 2 bases; unmatched junction nucleotides: 11. The germline V gene has CDR1 MNHEY and CDR2 SMNVEV (reference sequence). CDR3 length equals 18 residues. The CDR3 here is CASSFTDRDLWTNEKLFF. The CDR3 coding sequence is TGTGCCAGCAGTTTCACGGACAGGGATTTGTGGACTAATGAAAAACTGTTTTTT.

This rearrangement joins TRBV6-5 to TRBJ2-5; tentatively, D is TRBD1 (6 bases). Germline CDR1 reads MNHEY; CDR2 reads SVGAGI. V lost 0 bases and J lost 2, with 7 bases in between. The CDR3 is made up of 14 amino acids. The CDR3 DNA sequence: TGTGCCAGCAGTTACTCAGGGGGACAAGAGACCCAGTACTTC. This gives the protein CASSYSGGQETQYF.

Here the CDR3 reads CASSRKLTGYDGYTF. The CDR3 DNA sequence: TGTGCCAGCAGCCGAAAACTGACAGGATATGATGGCTACACCTTC. This chain connects TRBV7-9 to TRBJ1-2; D might be TRBD1 (6 bases). V was cut by 5 bases and J by 6 bases, with 19 bases left in between. Germline CDR1 SEHNR, CDR2 FQNEAQ (reference sequence). The CDR3 is made up of 15 amino acids. Looking up the rest from reference TRBV7-9 and TRBJ1-2 gives the full variable domain: DTGVSQNPRHKITKRGQNVTFRCDPISEHNRLYWYRQTLGQGPEFLTYFQNEAQLEKSRLLSDRFSAERPKGSFSTLEIQRTEQGDSAMYLCASSRKLTGYDGYTFGSGTRLTVV.

J is TRBJ2-1 and V is TRBV19, with D perhaps TRBD2 (6 bases). V was cut by 4 bases and J by 3 bases, with 19 bases left in between. The CDR3 is 17 amino acids. The germline V gene encodes CDR1 LNHDA and CDR2 SQIVND (reference sequence). The CDR3 spells CASSTHLGREYYNEQFF. Here the CDR3 DNA reads TGTGCCAGTAGTACCCATTTGGGACGGGAGTACTACAATGAGCAGTTCTTC.

The chain combines TRBV6-1 with TRBJ1-5, with 7 bases identical to TRBD1. The CDR3 has 17 amino acids. J gave up 0 bases and V 3 bases, and 8 bases lay outside the gene matches. Looked up from germline, CDR1 is MNHNS and CDR2 is SASEGT. The CDR3 DNA sequence: TGTGCCAGCAGTGATAACGCAGGGGGATATAGCAATCAGCCCCAGCATTTT. Its translation: CASSDNAGGYSNQPQHF.

This clone was observed a few times. This rearrangement joins TRBV28 to TRBJ1-2, with TRBD1 matching 7 bases. CDR3 length: 17 amino acids. The germline gives CDR1 MDHEN, CDR2 SYDVKM. The V gene end was trimmed by 6 bases and the J gene end by 0 bases; junction bases not matched to a gene: 13. DNA for the CDR3: TGTGCCAGCAGCTCCTTTCGACAGGGCCAAGCTAACTATGGCTACACCTTC. It yields the protein CASSSFRQGQANYGYTF.